This record looks at one T cell receptor beta chain sequence and its context. The entry originates in a study of blood T cell repertoires in COVID-19. Study as a whole: Both acute and convalescent COVID-19 samples were obtained from the United States, Italy and Spain. T cells, B-cell-depleted T cells, or PBMCs supplied cDNA or gDNA.

The CDR3 is made up of 15 amino acids. Trimming pared 4 bases from V and 0 bases from J, leaving 12 bases between. The V gene's germline CDR1 is MDHEN and CDR2 SYDVKM. Only in-frame clones appear in the TCRdb table, and some are missing; sequencing was by immunoSEQ multiplex PCR. The sample yields roughly 92,000 clones, around 87% seen once. The chain recombines TRBV28 with TRBJ2-5; D might be TRBD2 (6 bases). The material sequenced was peripheral blood. The receptor was isolated from a human donor with acute or convalescent COVID-19. The donor label of this sample is uncertain. CDR3 protein: CASSWGRGNQETQYF. CDR3 sequence (DNA): TGTGCCAGCAGTTGGGGACGGGGGAACCAAGAGACCCAGTACTTC.